This T cell receptor beta chain is from a study of blood T cell repertoires in COVID-19. This CDR3 spans 14 amino acids. V shed 5 bases and J shed 2 bases, with 13 bases lying between them. The germline gives CDR1 MNHEY, CDR2 SVGAGI. Clones were read by immunoSEQ multiplex PCR, and TCRdb kept only the in-frame ones, dropping some. The table includes about 300,000 clones, over 85% detected once. V usage is TRBV6-5 and J usage is TRBJ2-7; possible D gene TRBD1, 5 bases. The specimen was peripheral blood. The source of this sequence is a woman in her twenties or thirties with COVID-19, enrolled during active disease. In DNA, the CDR3 is TGTGCCAGCAGTCCGCCGACAGCCACCTACGAGCAGTACTTC. It encodes CASSPPTATYEQYF.